The 7 T cell receptor beta chains given below trace back to one sample, sequenced in a study of beta chain features in type 1 diabetes. Reverse transcription of all isolated RNA meant that expressed TCRB transcripts were sequenced. The assay was immunoSEQ multiplex PCR, and TCRdb's table has in-frame clones only and misses some. The sample lists a few hundred thousand clones, about 19% occurring once. The sample comprised naive CD4+ T cells from blood. These receptors all come from a woman aged 18-35 years in good health.

As to this clone: At the DNA level, this CDR3 is encoded by other sequences in the same sample as well. The chain employs TRBV7-8 and TRBJ2-7; tentative D call: TRBD1 (6 bases). V dropped 5 bases and J dropped 2 bases, with 10 bases sitting between them. CDR1 is SGHVS, CDR2 FQNEAQ, per germline. This CDR3 has 13 amino acids. The CDR3 DNA sequence: TGTGCCAGCAGCCTGGACAGAGCCTACGAGCAGTACTTC. It specifies CASSLDRAYEQYF.

Here the CDR3 DNA reads TGTGCCAGCAGCTTAAGCGGGAGTTACATTCAGTACTTC. Its translation is CASSLSGSYIQYF. V is TRBV7-2 and J is TRBJ2-4; TRBD2 aligns across 8 bases. This CDR3 has 13 residues. Germline V gene data show CDR1 as SGHTA and CDR2 as FQGNSA. Trimming cost V 2 bases and J 8 bases; bases outside gene matches: 2. The full variable domain, in which reference TRBV7-2 and TRBJ2-4 provide the parts outside the CDR3, is GAGVSQSPSNKVTEKGKDVELRCDPISGHTALYWYRQSLGQGLEFLIYFQGNSAPDKSGLPSDRFSAERTGGSVSTLTIQRTQQEDSAVYLCASSLSGSYIQYFGAGTRLSVL.

The V and J genes are TRBV4-1 and TRBJ1-5; 8 bases map to TRBD1. Germline lookup yields CDR1 MGHRA and CDR2 YSYEKL. This CDR3 has 15 residues. V lost 0 bases to trimming and J lost 4 bases; unmatched junction nucleotides: 2. CDR3 loop: CASSQDGQGNQPQHF. CDR3 nucleotide sequence: TGCGCCAGCAGCCAAGACGGACAGGGAAATCAGCCCCAGCATTTT.

This clone was picked up a small number of times. The chain couples TRBV23-1 to TRBJ1-1; the match to TRBD1 covers 9 bases. TRBV23-1 is treated as an ORF (open reading frame) with a function not yet certain. This CDR3 has 13 residues. Germline trimming cut 6 bases from V and 10 bases from J; bases unmatched to any gene: 9. This CDR3 is CASRWDRDWGAFF. As DNA, the CDR3 is TGCGCCAGCAGATGGGACAGGGATTGGGGAGCTTTCTTT.

There are a few counts of this clone. The rearrangement uses TRBV11-2 and TRBJ2-5; 11 bases match TRBD2. CDR1 is SGHAT, CDR2 FQNNGV, per germline. V lost 5 bases and J lost 5; bases outside the gene matches: 7. There are 15 residues in the CDR3. This CDR3 reads CASSLRLAGRETQYF. CDR3 bases: TGTGCCAGCAGCCTACGACTAGCGGGGAGGGAGACCCAGTACTTC.

The sample holds a few counts of this clone. The chain uses TRBV2 and TRBJ2-1, with 9 bases fitting TRBD1. The length of the CDR3 is 14 residues. J was trimmed by 6 bases and V by 2 bases; bases with no gene match: 2. Germline CDR1 and CDR2: SNHLY and FYNNEI. DNA for the CDR3: TGTGCCAGCAGTGAAAGGACAGGGGTCAATGAGCAGTTCTTC. Translating it yields CASSERTGVNEQFF. The entire variable domain, with the rest obtained from reference TRBV2 and TRBJ2-1, is as follows: EPEVTQTPSHQVTQMGQEVILRCVPISNHLYFYWYRQILGQKVEFLVSFYNNEISEKSEIFDDQFSVERPDGSNFTLKIRSTKLEDSAMYFCASSERTGVNEQFFGPGTRLTVL.

V is TRBV4-1 and J is TRBJ2-7; the match to TRBD2 covers 9 bases. The CDR3 consists of 15 residues. Losses at the gene ends were 3 bases for V and 3 bases for J; bases not matched to a gene: 6. In germline, CDR1 is MGHRA, CDR2 YSYEKL. The CDR3 DNA is TGCGCCAGCAGCCAGCGAGGGACTAGCTTCTACGAGCAGTACTTC. As protein: CASSQRGTSFYEQYF.